This passage covers 20 T cell receptor beta chains from one sample sequenced in a study of CD8+ T cells in alopecia areata. The authors sorted pooled cutaneous lymph node cells using CD4, CD8alpha, NKG2D, NKG2ACE and other markers. Extracted from the samples, RNA was reverse transcribed into cDNA to serve as the sequencing template. TCRdb's copy holds only in-frame clones and misses some; the assay was immunoSEQ multiplex PCR. The table lists more than 250,000 clones, with no singletons. Sequencing was performed on CD4+ T cells sorted from a lymph node. All receptors come from a C3H/HeJ mouse with alopecia areata. The MHC haplotype recorded for the strain is H2-k.

This clone has more than one count but fewer than ten. Genes and germline are mouse. Read coverage stops 4 residues before the CDR3 terminus; the germline J gene supplies the remainder. This chain uses TRBV5 with TRBJ1-2; D not certain. CDR1 and CDR2 from the germline V gene are LGHNA and YNLKQL (reference sequence). Trimming left V 0 bases short and J 4 bases short, with 6 bases between. The CDR3 has 13 amino acids. The sequenced CDR3 bases are TGTGCCAGCAGCCAAGACTCGGGCTCC. It codes for CASSQDSGS. The CDR3 in full is CASSQDSGSDYTF.

This clone was picked up many times. Gene and germline names: mouse. The read comes to an end 4 residues before the CDR3 does, leaving the germline J gene to fill in the end. V usage is TRBV17 and J usage is TRBJ2-3, with D perhaps matching TRBD1 (5 bases). Per germline, CDR1 MNHDT and CDR2 YYDKIL. The CDR3 loop spans 16 amino acids. V was cut by 0 bases and J by 1 base, with 11 bases left in between. The CDR3 DNA, read in part, is TGTGCTAGCAGTAGAGACCGGGAAGGGGGTGCAGAA. It codes for CASSRDREGGAE. The full CDR3 sequence reads CASSRDREGGAETLYF.

This clone was seen a handful of times. Mouse names are used for the genes. The read ends 4 residues shy of where the CDR3 ends; the end is completed using the germline J gene. The sample carries other DNA sequences with the same CDR3. The V gene is TRBV13-3, the J gene TRBJ1-1; D perhaps matches TRBD1 (5 bases). Germline V gene lookup returns CDR1 NNHDY and CDR2 SYVADS. The length of the CDR3 is 14 residues. Trimming removed 1 base from V and 3 bases from J, with 10 bases in between. CDR3 bases read: TGTGCCAGCAGTGATCGGCAGGGATACACA. It codes for CASSDRQGYT. The full CDR3 is CASSDRQGYTEVFF.

Only a few counts were recorded for this clone. Genes and germline are mouse. Here the CDR3 reads CASSISEQDYAEQFF. The covered CDR3 bases are TGTGCCAGCAGTATCTCCGAACAAGACTATGCT. The J gene is TRBJ2-1, the V gene TRBV19; D is uncertain. The CDR3 goes on 4 residues after the read ends, and that part is filled in from the germline J gene. Between the trimmed V and J ends, which lost 2 bases and 2 bases, there was a span of 11 bases. The CDR3 length is 15 residues. Germline CDR1 reads FNHDT; CDR2 reads SITEND (reference sequence).

This clone has just a few counts. Gene names follow the mouse nomenclature. Read sequence stops 3 residues before the CDR3 end, and the germline J gene provides the missing end. The V gene is TRBV5, the J gene TRBJ1-6; D not certain. TRBJ1-6 is an ORF, and what it does is uncertain. Germline V lookup: CDR1 LGHNA, CDR2 YNLKQL (reference sequence). The CDR3 has 13 residues. Trimming removed 4 bases at V and 3 bases at J, with 4 bases between. The part of the CDR3 DNA that was read is TGTGCCAGCAGCCCCCACTATAATTCGCCC. Encoded protein: CASSPHYNSP. The entire CDR3 protein is CASSPHYNSPLYF.

This clone was seen more than once but under ten times. The germline and genes are mouse ones. The CDR3 end falls 4 residues outside the read, so it is completed with the germline J gene. The V and J genes are TRBV1 and TRBJ2-3; TRBD2 is a possible D gene (6 bases). This CDR3 comprises 15 residues. Trimming removed 0 bases from V and 4 bases from J, with 11 bases in between. Germline CDR1 reads NSQYPW; CDR2 reads LRSPGD (reference sequence). The CDR3 bases that were read are TGCACCTGCAGTGCAGATTGGGGACTTACAGAA. Translating gives CTCSADWGLTE. The entire CDR3 protein is CTCSADWGLTETLYF. Looking up the rest from reference TRBV1 and TRBJ2-3 gives the full variable domain: VTLLEQNPRWRLVPRGQAVNLRCILKNSQYPWMSWYQQDLQKQLQWLFTLRSPGDKEVKSLPGADYLATRVTDTELRLQVANMSQGRTLYCTCSADWGLTETLYFGSGTRLTVL.

Of note for this clone: Genes and germline are mouse. The observed sequence ends 3 residues before the CDR3 terminus, with the missing tail filled in from the germline J gene. This chain links TRBV13-1 with TRBJ1-6, with D maybe TRBD1 (5 bases). TRBJ1-6 is reported as an ORF; its role is uncertain. CDR1 and CDR2 (germline): NSHNY, SYGAGN. The CDR3 length is 12 residues. The sequenced CDR3 bases are TGTGCCAGCAGGAGGAGGGGTGGGCCC. It codes for CASRRRGGP. The complete CDR3 protein is CASRRRGGPLYF.

This clone was seen more than once but under ten times. Gene names follow the mouse nomenclature. The missing CDR3 end, 4 residues past where the read stops, is filled in from the germline J gene. V is TRBV13-3 and J is TRBJ1-2; no clear D gene. Trimming removed 0 bases at V and 1 base at J, with 7 bases between. Germline CDR1 is NNHDY and CDR2 is SYVADS. The CDR3 spans 14 residues. The CDR3 bases that were read are TGTGCCAGCAGTGATGTTCAGAAAAACTCC. This codes for CASSDVQKNS. The CDR3, in full, reads CASSDVQKNSDYTF.

Of note for this clone: Gene names follow the mouse nomenclature. The read finishes 4 residues shy of the CDR3 end, and the germline J gene is used to complete it. The chain carries TRBV29 and TRBJ2-7, with D perhaps matching TRBD1 (5 bases). CDR1 MSHET and CDR2 SYDVDS come from the germline V gene. The V gene lost 6 bases and the J gene lost 3 bases, with 6 bases spanning the gap. CDR3 length: 11 amino acids. The CDR3 DNA, read in part, is TGTGCTAGCAGCCAGGGCTAT. This codes for CASSQGY. The full CDR3 protein is CASSQGYEQYF. The full variable domain, in which reference TRBV29 and TRBJ2-7 provide the parts outside the CDR3, is DMKVTQMPRYLIKRMGENVLLECGQDMSHETMYWYRQDPGLGLQLIYISYDVDSNSEGDIPKGYRVSRKKREHFSLILDSAKTNQTSVYFCASSQGYEQYFGPGTRLTVL.

Details on this clone: Gene names refer to mouse genes. The CDR3 end falls 4 residues outside the read, so it is completed with the germline J gene. V and J are TRBV5 and TRBJ1-1, with D unresolved. Trimming removed 0 bases from V and 1 base from J, with 6 bases in between. The CDR3 is 14 amino acids. The germline CDR1 and CDR2 sequences are LGHNA and YNLKQL (reference sequence). The CDR3 DNA, read in part, is TGTGCCAGCAGCCAAGACTGGAAAAACACA. Translating gives CASSQDWKNT. The CDR3 in full is CASSQDWKNTEVFF.

There are a few counts of this clone. Germline and genes: mouse. The sequence runs out 4 residues before the end of the CDR3; the remainder is reconstructed from the germline J gene. The chain uses TRBV17 and TRBJ2-1, with 10 bases matching TRBD2. Germline values: CDR1 MNHDT, CDR2 YYDKIL. The CDR3 is 15 residues long. Trimming at V came to 4 bases and at J to 2 bases, leaving 2 bases not matched to a gene. The CDR3: CASSKLGGYYAEQFF. The DNA read from the CDR3 is TGTGCTAGCAGTAAACTGGGGGGGTACTATGCT.

With respect to this clone: Gene labels here are mouse ones. Read data end 4 residues before the CDR3 end; the end is taken from the germline J gene. In the same sample, other DNA sequences code for this CDR3. The V call is TRBV31, the J call TRBJ2-2; 7 bases align to TRBD2. V trimming: 0 bases; J trimming: 3 bases; junction bases outside the gene matches: 1. Germline V gene lookup returns CDR1 GKSSPN and CDR2 SITVG. CDR3 size: 14 residues. The part of the CDR3 DNA that was read is TGTGCCTGGAGTCTGGGGGGGGACACCGGG. This encodes CAWSLGGDTG. The full CDR3 sequence reads CAWSLGGDTGQLYF.

To note about this clone: The germline and genes are mouse ones. The DNA ends 4 residues before the CDR3 does, and the rest of the CDR3 is filled in from the germline J gene. The identical CDR3 is also encoded by other nucleotide sequences in the sample. The V gene is TRBV31, the J gene TRBJ2-3, with D perhaps TRBD1 (6 bases). This CDR3 has 14 residues. Germline-derived CDR1 and CDR2 are GKSSPN and SITVG. Deletions cut 0 bases from V and 1 base from J, with 8 bases between. The CDR3 bases that were read are TGTGCCTGGAGTCTTAAGGGGGGTGCAGAA. This encodes CAWSLKGGAE. The entire CDR3 reads CAWSLKGGAETLYF.

This clone was detected a few times. Gene names and germline match the mouse. Sequencing ends 4 residues short of the CDR3 end; the germline J gene provides the rest. Other DNA variants within this sample encode the same CDR3. The chain links TRBV19 to TRBJ2-4; D remains ambiguous. V lost 2 bases and J lost 0, with 4 bases in between. Per germline, CDR1 FNHDT and CDR2 SITEND (reference sequence). CDR3 size: 13 residues. The chain's CDR3 is CASSISSQNTLYF. The sequenced part of the CDR3 DNA is TGTGCCAGCAGTATCAGTAGTCAAAAC.

Note on this clone: Gene labels here are mouse ones. The read ends 4 residues early relative to the CDR3; the germline J gene fills the gap. V usage is TRBV19 and J usage is TRBJ1-2, with TRBD1 matching 7 bases. Germline V gives CDR1 FNHDT, CDR2 SITEND (reference sequence). The CDR3 sequence is 13 residues long. CDR3 sequence: CASRPGGFSDYTF. The sequenced part of the CDR3 DNA is TGTGCCAGCAGGCCAGGGGGATTTTCC.

This clone has only a few counts. Gene labels here are mouse ones. The sequence runs out 4 residues before the end of the CDR3; the remainder is reconstructed from the germline J gene. The chain couples TRBV5 to TRBJ2-7; D is perhaps TRBD1 (6 bases). Between the trimmed V and J ends, which lost 4 bases and 0 bases, there was a span of 10 bases. Looked up from germline, CDR1 is LGHNA and CDR2 is YNLKQL (reference sequence). The CDR3 covers 14 residues. CDR3 region: CASSPRRGSYEQYF. The sequenced CDR3 bases are TGTGCCAGCAGCCCCCGCAGGGGCTCCTAT.

This clone turned up a few times. The listed genes are named as in mouse. CDR3 bases read: TGTGCCAGCAGTGAAGCCAGGCAAGAC. Its protein product is CASSEARQD. In full, the CDR3 reads CASSEARQDTQYF. This chain links TRBV13-1 with TRBJ2-5; D unclear. The CDR3 goes on 4 residues after the read ends, and that part is filled in from the germline J gene. Germline V gives CDR1 NSHNY, CDR2 SYGAGN. This CDR3 has 13 residues. The V and J ends lost 2 bases and 3 bases respectively, with 7 bases between them.

With regard to this clone: The listed genes are named as in mouse. The CDR3 region is CAWTLGGAYAEQFF. Incomplete CDR3 DNA: TGTGCCTGGACTCTGGGGGGAGCCTATGCT. V usage is TRBV31 and J usage is TRBJ2-1; the match to TRBD2 covers 8 bases. The CDR3 end falls 4 residues outside the read, so it is completed with the germline J gene. Germline trimming cut 4 bases from V and 3 bases from J; bases unmatched to any gene: 5. Germline loops: CDR1 GKSSPN, CDR2 SITVG. The CDR3 extends over 14 amino acids.

A remark on this clone: This may be a read error, as it is one base from a much larger clone. Mouse gene names and germline throughout. The missing CDR3 end, 4 residues past where the read stops, is filled in from the germline J gene. The chain is built from TRBV19 and TRBJ1-1; possibly TRBD1 for D (5 bases). This CDR3 is 13 amino acids long. V was clipped by 5 bases and J by 0 bases, with 8 bases between them. CDR1 is FNHDT and CDR2 is SITEND in the germline V gene (reference sequence). The CDR3 sequence is CASRDIANTEVFF. The CDR3 DNA, read in part, is TGTGCCAGCAGGGACATTGCAAACACA.

The table lists this clone with a few counts. Mouse germline and gene names are used. The read finishes 4 residues shy of the CDR3 end, and the germline J gene is used to complete it. This sequence joins TRBV29 and TRBJ2-7, with D possibly being TRBD1 (6 bases). Germline V gene sequence: CDR1 MSHET, CDR2 SYDVDS. The length of the CDR3 is 13 residues. Partial CDR3 DNA: TGTGCTAGCAGTCAGGGACAAAAGTAT. Amino acids: CASSQGQKY. In full, the CDR3 is CASSQGQKYEQYF. Using reference TRBV29 and TRBJ2-7 for the parts outside the CDR3, the full variable domain is DMKVTQMPRYLIKRMGENVLLECGQDMSHETMYWYRQDPGLGLQLIYISYDVDSNSEGDIPKGYRVSRKKREHFSLILDSAKTNQTSVYFCASSQGQKYEQYFGPGTRLTVL.